This passage covers 23 T cell receptor beta chains from one sample sequenced in a study of blood T cell repertoires in COVID-19. The data were produced by immunoSEQ multiplex PCR, yet TCRdb's version contains in-frame clones alone and is incomplete. This sample has some 150,000 clones, with about 85% found just once. The sequenced sample was peripheral blood. All receptors derive from a man in his 60s with COVID-19, enrolled during active disease.

The rearrangement joins TRBV11-3 to TRBJ2-5, with D perhaps TRBD1 (5 bases). The CDR3 length is 16 residues. V lost 5 bases to trimming and J lost 4 bases, with 20 bases between them. CDR1 and CDR2 (germline): SGHNT, YENEEA. The CDR3 coding sequence is TGTGCCAGCAGCCAGGGCATGAACCAGGAGCGAGAGACCCAGTACTTC. This encodes CASSQGMNQERETQYF.

The gene calls are TRBV11-3 and TRBJ2-7; D is possibly TRBD2 (6 bases). Germline V lookup: CDR1 SGHNT, CDR2 YENEEA. This CDR3 comprises 15 residues. Trimming pared 0 bases from V and 3 bases from J, leaving 12 bases between. In nucleotides, the CDR3 is TGTGCCAGCAGCTTAGAGGGACTTCCTAACTACGAGCAGTACTTC. It encodes CASSLEGLPNYEQYF.

This chain uses TRBV6-5 with TRBJ1-1; D is unresolved. The V gene lost 2 bases and the J gene lost 0 bases, with 7 bases spanning the gap. CDR3 length equals 14 residues. Germline V gene data show CDR1 as MNHEY and CDR2 as SVGAGI. CDR3 coding DNA: TGTGCCAGCAGTTACGGGCCGATGAACACTGAAGCTTTCTTT. As protein: CASSYGPMNTEAFF.

The chain has TRBV29-1 and TRBJ1-1, with D unresolved. The V and J ends lost 4 bases and 2 bases respectively, with 8 bases between them. The CDR3 has 12 amino acids. Germline assignment: CDR1 SQVTM and CDR2 ANQGSEA. The CDR3 spells CSVVTTNTEAFF. CDR3 coding DNA: TGCAGCGTTGTGACTACAAACACTGAAGCTTTCTTT.

The V call is TRBV4-3, the J call TRBJ2-4; D unresolved. The V gene lost 0 bases and the J gene lost 4 bases, with 4 bases spanning the gap. Germline V lookup: CDR1 LGHNA, CDR2 YSLEER. The CDR3 sequence is 13 residues long. This chain's CDR3 is CASSQDPKNIQYF. In DNA, the CDR3 is TGCGCCAGCAGCCAAGATCCGAAAAACATTCAGTACTTC.

CDR3 nucleotide sequence: TGTGCCAGCAGCTCCTCTAGCGGGGGGGATCTCGAGCAGTACTTC. It translates to CASSSSSGGDLEQYF. The V gene is TRBV7-2, the J gene TRBJ2-7, with 12 bases matching TRBD2. V lost 4 bases and J lost 6; bases outside the gene matches: 7. The CDR3 is made up of 15 amino acids. The germline V gene has CDR1 SGHTA and CDR2 FQGNSA.

This chain connects TRBV4-3 to TRBJ2-2; D unresolved. The germline gives CDR1 LGHNA, CDR2 YSLEER. The V end lost 1 base, the J end lost 0 bases, and 9 bases lay between the germline ends. CDR3 length: 16 amino acids. The DNA of the CDR3 is TGCGCCAGCAGCCAAGCGGCAGGTACGAACACCGGGGAGCTGTTTTTT. Residues: CASSQAAGTNTGELFF.

This chain links TRBV29-1 with TRBJ1-1, with 9 bases that match TRBD1. Trimming cost V 0 bases and J 5 bases; bases outside gene matches: 1. Germline V gene sequence: CDR1 SQVTM, CDR2 ANQGSEA. The CDR3 extends over 13 amino acids. CDR3 amino acids: CSVEETGGTEAFF. The DNA of the CDR3 is TGCAGCGTTGAAGAGACAGGGGGTACTGAAGCTTTCTTT.

DNA of the CDR3: TGCGCCAGCAGCCAAACAGGGGGCTCTGGAAACACCATATATTTT. It encodes CASSQTGGSGNTIYF. The chain uses TRBV4-3 and TRBJ1-3; 8 bases fit TRBD1. This CDR3 has 15 residues. V was clipped by 2 bases and J by 0 bases; unmatched bases: 0. Germline CDR1 reads LGHNA; CDR2 reads YSLEER.

The rearrangement uses TRBV28 and TRBJ1-6; 8 bases are shared with TRBD1. From germline, CDR1 is MDHEN and CDR2 SYDVKM. V lost 6 bases, J lost 11 bases, and 15 bases stayed unmatched. The CDR3 contains 16 residues. The CDR3 is CASRSPRGRIGAPLHF. DNA of the CDR3: TGTGCCAGCAGGTCCCCCAGGGGGCGGATAGGGGCACCCCTCCACTTT.

The V and J genes are TRBV29-1 and TRBJ2-1; 8 nucleotides align to TRBD2. Trimming took 4 bases from V and 0 from J; bases not matched to a gene: 2. The CDR3 spans 14 residues. Germline loops: CDR1 SQVTM, CDR2 ANQGSEA. CDR3 DNA: TGCAGCGTTGTAAGCGGGAGCTCCTACAATGAGCAGTTCTTC. Translation: CSVVSGSSYNEQFF.

V gene TRBV2 combines with J gene TRBJ2-4, with 10 bases lining up with TRBD1. The CDR3 is made up of 17 amino acids. The germline CDR1 and CDR2 sequences are SNHLY and FYNNEI. The junction had 9 bases not matched to a gene; V was cut back by 2 bases and J by 5 bases. The CDR3 protein is CASSETFLGQGQNIQYF. The DNA of the CDR3 is TGTGCCAGCAGTGAAACTTTTCTGGGACAGGGGCAAAACATTCAGTACTTC. The entire variable domain, with the rest obtained from reference TRBV2 and TRBJ2-4, is as follows: EPEVTQTPSHQVTQMGQEVILRCVPISNHLYFYWYRQILGQKVEFLVSFYNNEISEKSEIFDDQFSVERPDGSNFTLKIRSTKLEDSAMYFCASSETFLGQGQNIQYFGAGTRLSVL.

The chain couples TRBV7-2 to TRBJ2-1; 9 bases line up with TRBD1. In germline, CDR1 is SGHTA, CDR2 FQGNSA. CDR3 length equals 15 residues. With V trimmed by 1 base and J by 7 bases, 5 bases remained unmatched. The CDR3 loop is CASSLVFGTGNEQFF. CDR3 DNA sequence: TGTGCCAGCAGCTTAGTATTCGGGACAGGGAATGAGCAGTTCTTC.

This clone appeared a few times. The rearrangement uses TRBV7-2 and TRBJ1-6; a possible D gene is TRBD1 (5 bases). The CDR3 runs to 15 residues. V gave up 5 bases and J gave up 7 bases, with 15 bases separating them. CDR1 and CDR2 from the germline V gene are SGHTA and FQGNSA. CDR3 in DNA: TGTGCCAGCAGCGTCTCCGGGACTCCCAATTCACCCCTCCACTTT. Translating gives CASSVSGTPNSPLHF.

V and J are TRBV6-5 and TRBJ1-2, with 9 bases lining up with TRBD1. The CDR3 has 14 amino acids. J was trimmed by 8 bases and V by 6 bases; bases with no gene match: 10. The germline gives CDR1 MNHEY, CDR2 SVGAGI. CDR3 coding DNA: TGTGCCAGCAGATTAACCGGACAGGGGAGGGGCTACACCTTC. Its protein product is CASRLTGQGRGYTF.

V gene TRBV13 combines with J gene TRBJ1-2; D might be TRBD1 (6 bases). CDR3 length equals 13 residues. V shed 2 bases and J shed 4 bases, with 8 bases lying between them. Germline loops: CDR1 PRHDT, CDR2 FYEKMQ (reference sequence). Here the CDR3 DNA reads TGTGCCAGCAGCTTACAAGGGGGCTATGGCTACACCTTC. It specifies CASSLQGGYGYTF.

The V gene is TRBV29-1, the J gene TRBJ2-2; 9 nucleotides agree with TRBD2. The J segment lost 1 base and the V segment lost 5 bases, leaving 8 bases of the junction unmatched. Germline CDR1 SQVTM, CDR2 ANQGSEA. CDR3 length: 16 residues. CDR3 loop: CSVRDSGRGNTGELFF. The CDR3 DNA reads TGCAGCGTTCGTGATAGCGGGAGAGGGAACACCGGGGAGCTGTTTTTT.

CDR3 sequence: CSARRSGQYF. In DNA, the CDR3 is TGCAGTGCACGCCGATCCGGGCAGTACTTC. The rearrangement links TRBV20-1 to TRBJ2-7; D is undetermined. Germline assignment: CDR1 DFQATT and CDR2 SNEGSKA (reference sequence). This CDR3 has 10 amino acids. Between the trimmed V and J ends, which lost 6 bases and 9 bases, there was a span of 12 bases.

The chain joins TRBV7-3 to TRBJ2-3; TRBD2 matches at 7 bases. Germline-derived CDR1 and CDR2 are SGHTA and FQGTGA. The CDR3 is made up of 13 amino acids. The V gene end was trimmed by 5 bases and the J gene end by 6 bases; junction bases not matched to a gene: 5. CDR3 protein: CASSRTRADTQYF. CDR3 DNA sequence: TGTGCCAGCAGCCGGACTAGAGCGGATACGCAGTATTTT.

The chain uses TRBV7-9 and TRBJ1-6, with TRBD1 matching over 9 bases. V dropped 3 bases and J dropped 9; count of bases not matched to a gene: 3. CDR1 is SEHNR and CDR2 is FQNEAQ in the germline V gene (reference sequence). This CDR3 has 14 residues. This CDR3 reads CASSFGQGSSPLHF. The CDR3 DNA reads as TGTGCCAGCAGCTTCGGACAGGGGAGTTCACCCCTCCACTTT.

The chain carries TRBV21-1 and TRBJ1-2. TRBV21-1 has pseudogene status. This CDR3 contains 17 residues. This CDR3 is CASSKGGDKMKNYGYTF. The CDR3 DNA is TGTGCCAGCAGCAAAGGGGGGGATAAGATGAAAAACTATGGCTACACCTTC.

The V and J genes are TRBV11-3 and TRBJ2-3, with 7 nucleotides matching TRBD1. V dropped 5 bases and J dropped 9; count of bases not matched to a gene: 11. The CDR3 spans 14 residues. The germline V gene encodes CDR1 SGHNT and CDR2 YENEEA. CDR3 in DNA: TGTGCCAGCAGCCCCGGGACAGTACCCCCCACGCAGTATTTT. Its protein is CASSPGTVPPTQYF.

The rearrangement links TRBV29-1 to TRBJ1-3; 9 bases match TRBD1. In germline, CDR1 is SQVTM, CDR2 ANQGSEA. The CDR3 runs to 15 residues. Trimming at V came to 4 bases and at J to 1 base, leaving 5 bases not matched to a gene. In DNA, the CDR3 is TGCAGCGTTGGGAAGACAGGGGGTTCTGGAAACACCATATATTTT. Residues: CSVGKTGGSGNTIYF.